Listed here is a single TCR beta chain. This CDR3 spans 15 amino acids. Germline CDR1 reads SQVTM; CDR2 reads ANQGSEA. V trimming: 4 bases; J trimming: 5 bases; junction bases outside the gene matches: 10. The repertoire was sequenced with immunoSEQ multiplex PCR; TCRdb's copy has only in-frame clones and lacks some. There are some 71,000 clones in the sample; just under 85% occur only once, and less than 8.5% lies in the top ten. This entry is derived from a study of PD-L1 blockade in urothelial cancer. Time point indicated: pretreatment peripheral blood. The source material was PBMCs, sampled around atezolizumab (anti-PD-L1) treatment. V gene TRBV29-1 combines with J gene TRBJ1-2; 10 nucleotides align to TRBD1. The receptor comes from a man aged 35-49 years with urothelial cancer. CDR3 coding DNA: TGCAGCGTTGGGCTTAATGACAGGGGGCTGTATGGCTACACCTTC. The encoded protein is CSVGLNDRGLYGYTF.